This record concerns one T cell receptor beta chain sequence. What it binds is not known. Since all of the isolated RNA was reverse transcribed, expressed TCRB transcripts were what got sequenced. Some clones are missing from TCRdb's copy, which holds only in-frame ones; the method was immunoSEQ multiplex PCR. The sample yields over 500,000 clones, around 15% seen once. The purity of all sorted populations exceeded 95%. This sample is part of a study of beta chain features in type 1 diabetes. Study details: Cells sorted and examined across all samples totaled 85 million to 110 million.

The study, taken as a whole, reports: Within each of all four CD4+ subsets, Type 1 diabetes patients had TCRB CDR3s that were moderately but significantly shorter. Researchers reported that naive, central memory and Treg TCRB repertoires appeared more similar in patients than in healthy donors.

The receptor was derived from a man younger than 35 in good health. The specimen was naive CD4+ T cells from blood.

DNA of the CDR3: TGTGCCAGCAGCTTTTTGGACCTCACAGATACGCAGTATTTT. Translating it yields CASSFLDLTDTQYF. The chain links TRBV5-4 to TRBJ2-3; D unclear. CDR3 size: 14 residues. Germline lookup yields CDR1 SGHNT and CDR2 YYREEE (reference sequence). V shed 2 bases and J shed 2 bases, with 9 bases lying between them.